This T cell receptor (beta chain) originates from a study of cytomegalovirus exposure and HLA in healthy donors (dated by TCRdb to 2015 to 2018). Some background on the complete study: According to a later analysis, one platform produced both the 120 validation repertoires and the 670 or so repertoires of the first cohort. The study was designed to test whether signatures of past pathogen exposure could be identified by cataloging public T cell receptors. A separate validation cohort of approximately 130 different subjects was used in addition to the approximately 700-subject first cohort. The study combined high-throughput TCR immunosequencing, statistical association of individual TCRs with disease status, and machine learning to predict cytomegalovirus infection status. Study-wide findings and limitations: A later analysis found that TCRs clustered in the first cohort also tended to co-occur in the 130 or so validation repertoires, with about 94% of cluster scores above 0. In the study, some 160 TCR beta chains were listed as associated with cytomegalovirus. Cytomegalovirus status was reported to be diagnosed by the classifier with high specificity and sensitivity in both the original and validation cohorts. A few of the identified cytomegalovirus-associated TCR beta chains were confirmed in vitro to be specific for cytomegalovirus antigens. Most TCR sequences were seen in very few donors, while some public TCRs were found in many individuals. The authors suggested that the approach could potentially be extended to other disease states and immunological phenotypes. All 120 repertoires were used to score co-occurrence in the validation cohort in a later analysis, because that analysis had no HLA typing for the cohort.

Libraries were made using the immunoSEQ multiplex PCR assay. In the authors' own workflow: To diagnose cytomegalovirus status from the catalog of TCR beta chain sequences, a statistical classification framework was built. TCRdb obtained this table from immuneACCESS and retained in-frame rearrangements with V and J assigned. These tables miss some clones; where compared with another copy, unresolved V genes account for less than half of the shortfall, and the remainder is unexplained. Clonal size and the V and J genes are those of that table, whereas D and trimming came from the DNA. This sample holds fewer than 120,000 clones; approximately 89% were observed only once. Clones ranked in the top ten supply under 2% of the sample. The donors were included in the validation cohort of over a hundred subjects, a group kept apart from the roughly 610-subject first cohort. Of note for this clone: The clone's antigen remains unknown. No much larger clonotype is one base removed from it; base qualities were not supplied.

The CDR3, from cysteine to phenylalanine, totals 15 residues. Kept here is only the CDR3 DNA, which spans 45 bases and is read in frame from base 1. The germline V gene yields KGHSH for CDR1 and LQKENI for CDR2. V is cut back by 5 bases and J by 3 bases, with 4 bases in the junction unmatched. The sequenced sample consisted of PBMCs. The chain was built from TRBV18 and TRBJ1-1; 12 bases in between match TRBD1. The receptor was derived from a young woman in good health and CMV-seronegative. In nucleotides, the sequence is TGTGCCAGCTCAGGGACAGGGGGCAGGCACACTGAAGCTTTCTTT. The translation is CASSGTGGRHTEAFF.